Listed below are T cell receptor beta chains from one sample, sequenced in a study. TCRdb recomputed calls from the RT-PCR reads with MiXCR, one row per CDR3 protein. The repertoire includes hundreds of thousands of distinct CDR3 sequences, 14% of them detected once, and 3.6% sits in the top ten. The specimen sequenced was memory CD4+ T cells from blood. The receptors were gathered from a female donor in good health, serving as a healthy control. CDR3s include the opening cysteine and the closing phenylalanine or tryptophan. A D gene is named only where the DNA matches it firmly. Size values are once, few and many counts, or a class for expanded clones, and some rows have none.

abundance,d_gene,v_gene,j_gene,CDR3aa,CDR3nt
-,-,TRBV6-5,TRBJ2-1,CASSHIHEQFF,TGTGCCAGCAGTCACATCCATGAGCAGTTCTTC
-,-,TRBV5-1,TRBJ1-5,CAGQCTGGSQPQHF,TGCGCCGGCCAGTGTACCGGGGGATCTCAGCCCCAGCATTTT
few,-,TRBV6-2/TRBV6-3,TRBJ2-3,CASSYTASLGTDTQYF,TGTGCCAGCAGTTACACGGCTAGCCTAGGCACAGATACGCAGTATTTT
few,TRBD1,TRBV29-1,TRBJ2-6,CSVPGGPGANVLTF,TGCAGCGTTCCAGGGGGTCCTGGGGCCAACGTCCTGACTTTC
few,-,TRBV20-1,TRBJ1-6,CSARRGGLDSPLHF,TGCAGTGCTAGAAGGGGGGGGCTGGATTCACCCCTCCACTTT
few,-,TRBV6-2/TRBV6-3,TRBJ2-7,CASSYSSEQYF,TGTGCCAGCAGTTACAGTAGCGAGCAGTACTTC
-,-,TRBV9,TRBJ2-3,CASLPGIGTDTQYF,TGTGCCAGCCTCCCGGGGATAGGCACAGATACGCAGTATTTT
many,TRBD1,TRBV20-1,TRBJ2-5,CSARDMGQGQETQYF,TGCAGTGCTAGAGATATGGGACAGGGACAAGAGACCCAGTACTTC
-,TRBD2,TRBV7-2,TRBJ2-4,CASSSGLAGNIQYF,TGTGCCAGCAGTTCAGGACTAGCGGGAAACATTCAGTACTTC
-,TRBD2,TRBV6-6,TRBJ2-2,CASTLAGGVTGELFF,TGTGCCAGCACCCTAGCGGGGGGCGTCACCGGGGAGCTGTTTTTT
few,-,TRBV20-1,TRBJ1-1,CSALVLDNTEAFF,TGCAGTGCTCTAGTCTTGGATAACACTGAAGCTTTCTTT
-,-,TRBV12-3/TRBV12-4,TRBJ2-1,CASSDTMGVEQFF,TGTGCCAGCAGTGATACAATGGGAGTTGAGCAGTTCTTC
-,-,TRBV7-2,TRBJ1-2,CASSLGWYGYTF,TGTGCCAGCAGCTTAGGGTGGTATGGCTACACCTTC
few,TRBD1,TRBV12-3/TRBV12-4,TRBJ1-2,CASSSGGAFPNGYTF,TGTGCCAGCAGTTCAGGGGGCGCGTTCCCAAATGGCTACACCTTC
many,-,TRBV28,TRBJ2-7,CAPLAQHLTYEQYF,TGTGCCCCTCTCGCCCAACACCTAACCTACGAGCAGTACTTC
many,TRBD1,TRBV6-1,TRBJ2-1,CASSDNGGTGRNEQFF,TGTGCCAGCAGTGATAACGGGGGGACAGGGCGCAATGAGCAGTTCTTC
few,-,TRBV29-1,TRBJ1-3,CSVVGTSSGNTIYF,TGCAGCGTCGTGGGGACAAGCTCTGGAAACACCATATATTTT
few,TRBD1,TRBV6-6,TRBJ1-6,CASSYGQENSPLHF,TGTGCCAGCAGTTATGGACAGGAGAATTCACCCCTCCACTTT
few,TRBD1,TRBV7-9,TRBJ1-2,CASSLGQGARHTF,TGTGCCAGCAGCCTGGGACAGGGGGCGCGACACACCTTC
few,-,TRBV7-2,TRBJ1-3,CASSLAGEGNTIYF,TGTGCCAGCAGCTTAGCGGGTGAAGGAAACACCATATATTTT
many,TRBD2,TRBV4-3,TRBJ2-7,CASSQQTGTSGSLYEQYF,TGCGCCAGCAGCCAACAAACCGGGACTAGCGGGAGTCTGTACGAGCAGTACTTC
-,-,TRBV28,TRBJ1-1,CASSTPLMNTEAFF,TGTGCCAGCAGTACTCCCCTCATGAACACTGAAGCTTTCTTT
-,-,TRBV28,TRBJ1-1,CASRPGGINTEAFF,TGTGCCAGCAGACCGGGGGGGATTAACACTGAAGCTTTCTTT
-,-,TRBV10-2,TRBJ1-6,CASSPNRPGAGSPLHF,TGCGCCAGCAGTCCCAACCGGCCGGGGGCTGGTTCACCCCTCCACTTT
-,-,TRBV7-2,TRBJ2-7,CASSPREGSEQYF,TGTGCCAGCAGCCCCAGGGAAGGGAGCGAGCAGTACTTC
-,TRBD2,TRBV20-1,TRBJ2-1,CSASGTSGKNEQFF,TGCAGTGCTTCCGGGACTAGCGGTAAAAATGAGCAGTTCTTC
few,-,TRBV18,TRBJ2-1,CASSPSQGGLNEQFF,TGTGCCAGCTCACCAAGCCAGGGGGGACTCAATGAGCAGTTCTTC
-,TRBD2,TRBV15,TRBJ2-1,CATSTGTSPEEQFF,TGTGCCACCAGCACCGGGACTAGCCCCGAGGAGCAGTTCTTC
few,-,TRBV3-1,TRBJ1-1,CASSQEGTMNTEAFF,TGTGCCAGCAGCCAAGAAGGGACAATGAACACTGAAGCTTTCTTT
-,-,TRBV20-1,TRBJ2-7,CSASGTSNSYEQYF,TGCAGTGCTAGTGGGACTTCAAATTCCTACGAGCAGTACTTC
-,-,TRBV20-1,TRBJ1-5,CSARAGGVVDQPQHF,TGCAGTGCTAGAGCGGGGGGGGTCGTAGATCAGCCCCAGCATTTT
few,-,TRBV11-2,TRBJ2-2,CASSFSIPGTGELFF,TGTGCCAGCAGCTTCTCTATTCCGGGGACCGGGGAGCTGTTTTTT
-,-,TRBV7-9,TRBJ2-7,CASSLGIGANEQYF,TGTGCCAGCAGCTTAGGTATAGGGGCTAACGAGCAGTACTTC
many,-,TRBV4-2,TRBJ2-7,CASSPGASGSYEQYF,TGTGCCAGCAGCCCAGGGGCTAGCGGTTCCTACGAGCAGTACTTC
-,-,TRBV9,TRBJ2-1,CASSVEGTYNEQFF,TGTGCCAGCAGCGTAGAGGGTACATACAATGAGCAGTTCTTC
few,-,TRBV12-3/TRBV12-4,TRBJ2-1,CASSPLGGAYNEQFF,TGTGCCAGCAGTCCCCTCGGGGGCGCCTACAATGAGCAGTTCTTC
-,-,TRBV7-9,TRBJ1-2,CASSLVVLARGYTF,TGTGCCAGCAGCTTAGTCGTCTTAGCGCGGGGCTACACCTTC
many,TRBD1,TRBV7-3,TRBJ1-1,CASSPTGEDTEAFF,TGTGCCAGCAGCCCAACAGGGGAGGACACTGAAGCTTTCTTT
-,-,TRBV18,TRBJ1-3,CASSPNTAAGGNTIYF,TGTGCCAGCTCACCAAACACGGCTGCAGGGGGAAACACCATATATTTT
few,-,TRBV7-2,TRBJ1-4,CASSSTQGKLFF,TGTGCCAGCAGCTCAACGCAGGGCAAACTGTTTTTT
-,-,TRBV5-1,TRBJ2-2,CASKDKTLATGELFF,TGCGCCAGCAAAGACAAGACTCTAGCCACCGGGGAGCTGTTTTTT
-,TRBD1,TRBV20-1,TRBJ2-5,CSARGQGHQETQYF,TGCAGTGCCCGGGGACAGGGCCACCAAGAGACCCAGTACTTC
few,TRBD1,TRBV28,TRBJ1-5,CASSTTGQLNQPQHF,TGTGCCAGCAGCACCACGGGACAGCTGAATCAGCCCCAGCATTTT
-,-,TRBV20-1,TRBJ2-1,CSAGALSYNEQFF,TGCAGTGCGGGCGCGCTTTCCTACAATGAGCAGTTCTTC
many,-,TRBV6-5,TRBJ2-3,CASSIRGFGTDTQYF,TGTGCCAGCAGCATAAGGGGGTTCGGCACAGATACGCAGTATTTT
few,-,TRBV7-9,TRBJ2-3,CASTPLAGGTDTQYF,TGTGCCAGCACCCCCTTGGCCGGGGGCACAGATACGCAGTATTTT
-,TRBD2,TRBV7-9,TRBJ2-1,CASSPRRGERTSGAYNEQFF,TGTGCCAGCAGCCCACGACGGGGCGAAAGGACTAGCGGAGCATACAATGAGCAGTTCTTC
few,TRBD1,TRBV28,TRBJ1-6,CASSSPGQGFSPLHF,TGTGCCAGCAGTTCGCCGGGACAGGGGTTTTCACCCCTCCACTTT
-,-,TRBV5-6,TRBJ1-5,CASSLARGRTVNQPQHF,TGTGCCAGCAGCTTGGCCCGAGGGAGGACAGTCAATCAGCCCCAGCATTTT
few,TRBD1,TRBV12-3/TRBV12-4,TRBJ1-4,CASSSRDREDEKLFF,TGTGCCAGCAGTTCTCGGGACAGGGAAGATGAAAAACTGTTTTTT
many,-,TRBV6-5,TRBJ1-4,CASREVTTGEKLFF,TGTGCCAGCAGGGAGGTAACGACGGGTGAAAAACTGTTTTTT
-,-,TRBV5-1,TRBJ1-1,CASSLAGEGVRTEAFF,TGCGCCAGCAGCTTGGCGGGGGAAGGGGTACGCACTGAAGCTTTCTTT
-,TRBD1,TRBV20-1,TRBJ1-5,CSTRQGDQPQHF,TGCAGCACACGACAGGGAGACCAGCCCCAGCATTTT
-,-,TRBV18,TRBJ2-3,CASSRSRMPDTQYF,TGTGCCAGCTCACGGTCCCGGATGCCAGATACGCAGTATTTT
-,TRBD1,TRBV20-1,TRBJ1-2,CSATTGDGGYTF,TGCAGTGCCACTACAGGGGATGGTGGCTACACCTTC
few,TRBD1,TRBV5-6,TRBJ1-1,CASSLRGRTEAFF,TGTGCCAGCAGCCTCAGGGGGAGGACTGAAGCTTTCTTT
few,-,TRBV12-3/TRBV12-4,TRBJ1-3,CASSVPGGNTIYF,TGTGCCAGCAGTGTACCAGGTGGAAACACCATATATTTT
few,-,TRBV12-3/TRBV12-4,TRBJ2-4,CASRQREENIQYF,TGTGCCAGCAGGCAACGAGAGGAAAACATTCAGTACTTC
many,-,TRBV4-3,TRBJ1-2,CASSQHSQGGYGYTF,TGCGCCAGCAGCCAACACTCACAAGGGGGCTATGGCTACACCTTC